This TCR beta chain was sequenced for a study of blood T cell repertoires in COVID-19. Turning to the study itself: Acute-phase and convalescent COVID-19 samples originated in the United States, Italy and Spain. T cells, B-cell-depleted T cells, or PBMCs provided the cDNA or gDNA that served as material.

From germline, CDR1 is SGHTA and CDR2 FQGNSA. CDR3 length: 16 amino acids. Germline trimming cut 1 base from V and 5 bases from J; bases unmatched to any gene: 2. Study processing details: Amplifying reference gene primers gave estimates of nucleated cell counts. Measured with immunoSEQ multiplex PCR; TCRdb has only the in-frame clones, and not every one. Clone size and V and J calls were adopted from that table, with D and trimming inferred from the DNA. Here the sample spans around 100,000 clones, approximately 86% being singletons. The gene calls are TRBV7-2 and TRBJ2-3; 14 bases agree with TRBD2. The specimen was peripheral blood. This clonotype originated in a man of 80 years or more with acute or convalescent COVID-19. CDR3 sequence reads: CASSLEGTSGRDTQYF. The DNA for the CDR3 is TGTGCCAGCAGCTTAGAAGGGACTAGCGGGAGAGATACGCAGTATTTT. Together with reference TRBV7-2 and TRBJ2-3, the CDR3 gives the full variable domain: GAGVSQSPSNKVTEKGKDVELRCDPISGHTALYWYRQSLGQGLEFLIYFQGNSAPDKSGLPSDRFSAERTGGSVSTLTIQRTQQEDSAVYLCASSLEGTSGRDTQYFGPGTRLTVL.